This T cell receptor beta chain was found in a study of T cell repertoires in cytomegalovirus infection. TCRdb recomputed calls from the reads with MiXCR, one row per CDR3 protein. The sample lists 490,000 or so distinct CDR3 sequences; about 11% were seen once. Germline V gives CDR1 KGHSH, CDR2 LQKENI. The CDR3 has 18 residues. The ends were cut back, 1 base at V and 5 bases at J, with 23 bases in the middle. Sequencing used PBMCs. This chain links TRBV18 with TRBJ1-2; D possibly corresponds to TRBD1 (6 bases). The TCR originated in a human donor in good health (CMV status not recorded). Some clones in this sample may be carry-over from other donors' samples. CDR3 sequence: CASSPQMETGPGRYGYTF. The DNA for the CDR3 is TGTGCCAGCTCACCACAGATGGAGACAGGCCCGGGAAGGTATGGCTACACCTTC.